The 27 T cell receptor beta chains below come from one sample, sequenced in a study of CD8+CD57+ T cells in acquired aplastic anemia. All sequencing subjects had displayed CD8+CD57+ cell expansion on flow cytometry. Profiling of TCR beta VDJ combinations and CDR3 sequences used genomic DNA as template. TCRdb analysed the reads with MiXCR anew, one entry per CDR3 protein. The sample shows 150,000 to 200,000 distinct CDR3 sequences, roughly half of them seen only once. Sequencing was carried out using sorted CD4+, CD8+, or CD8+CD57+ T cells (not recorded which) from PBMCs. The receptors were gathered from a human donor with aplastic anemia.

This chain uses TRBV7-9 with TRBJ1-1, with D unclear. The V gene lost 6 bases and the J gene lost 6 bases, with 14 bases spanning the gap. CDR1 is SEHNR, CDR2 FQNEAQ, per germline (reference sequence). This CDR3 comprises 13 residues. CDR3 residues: CASSGIQWAEAFF. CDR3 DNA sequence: TGTGCCAGCAGTGGAATTCAGTGGGCTGAAGCTTTCTTT.

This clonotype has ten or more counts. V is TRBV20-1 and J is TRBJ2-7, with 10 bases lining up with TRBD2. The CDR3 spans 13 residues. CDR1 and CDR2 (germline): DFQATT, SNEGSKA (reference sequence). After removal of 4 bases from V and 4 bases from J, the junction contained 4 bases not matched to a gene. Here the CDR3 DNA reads TGCAGTGCTATCTCGACTAGCGGGTACGAGCAGTACTTC. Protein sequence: CSAISTSGYEQYF.

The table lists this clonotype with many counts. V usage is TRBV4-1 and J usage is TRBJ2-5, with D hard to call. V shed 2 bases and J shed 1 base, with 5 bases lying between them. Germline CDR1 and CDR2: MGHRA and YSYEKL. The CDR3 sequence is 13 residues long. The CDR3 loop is CASSQWAQETQYF. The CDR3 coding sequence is TGCGCCAGCAGCCAATGGGCCCAAGAGACCCAGTACTTC.

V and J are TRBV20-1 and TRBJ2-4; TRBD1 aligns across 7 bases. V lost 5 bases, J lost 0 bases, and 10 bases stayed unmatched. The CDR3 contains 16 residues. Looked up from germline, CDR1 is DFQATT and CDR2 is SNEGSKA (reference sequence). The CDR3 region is CSAGTDRHAAKNIQYF. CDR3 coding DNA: TGCAGTGCTGGAACGGACAGGCATGCAGCCAAAAACATTCAGTACTTC.

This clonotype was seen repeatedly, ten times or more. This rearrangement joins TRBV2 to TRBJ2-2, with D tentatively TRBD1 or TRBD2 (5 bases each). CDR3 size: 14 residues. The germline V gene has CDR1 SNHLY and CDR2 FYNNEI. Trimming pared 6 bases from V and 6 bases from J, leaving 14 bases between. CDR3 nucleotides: TGTGCCAGCAGCGCTCCCCGGGACGCCGGGGAGCTGTTTTTT. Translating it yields CASSAPRDAGELFF.

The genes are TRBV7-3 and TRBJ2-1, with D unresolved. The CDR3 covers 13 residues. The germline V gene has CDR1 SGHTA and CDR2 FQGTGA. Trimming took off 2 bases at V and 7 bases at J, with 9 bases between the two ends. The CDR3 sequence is CASSLDRRNEQFF. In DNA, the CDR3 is TGTGCCAGCAGCTTAGACCGTAGGAATGAGCAGTTCTTC.

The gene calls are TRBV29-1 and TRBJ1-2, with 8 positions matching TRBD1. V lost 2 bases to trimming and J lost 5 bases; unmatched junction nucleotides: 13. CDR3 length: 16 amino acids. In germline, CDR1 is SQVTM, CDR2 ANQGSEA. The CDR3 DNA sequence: TGCAGCGTTGAAAAGGGTGGGACAGGTCGCGGTTATGGCTACACCTTC. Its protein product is CSVEKGGTGRGYGYTF.

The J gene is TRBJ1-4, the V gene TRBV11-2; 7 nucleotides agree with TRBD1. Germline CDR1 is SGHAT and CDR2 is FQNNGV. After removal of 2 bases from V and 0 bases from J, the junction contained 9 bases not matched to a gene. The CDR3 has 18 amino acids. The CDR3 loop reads CASSLPPTGLATNEKLFF. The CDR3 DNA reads TGTGCCAGCAGCTTACCCCCGACAGGGCTTGCAACTAATGAAAAACTGTTTTTT.

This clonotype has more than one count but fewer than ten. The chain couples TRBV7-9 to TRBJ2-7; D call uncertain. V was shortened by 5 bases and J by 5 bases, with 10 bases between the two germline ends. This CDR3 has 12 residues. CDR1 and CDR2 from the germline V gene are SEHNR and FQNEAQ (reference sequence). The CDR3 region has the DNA TGTGCCAGCAGCCCTACCCTTGACGAGCAGTACTTC. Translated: CASSPTLDEQYF.

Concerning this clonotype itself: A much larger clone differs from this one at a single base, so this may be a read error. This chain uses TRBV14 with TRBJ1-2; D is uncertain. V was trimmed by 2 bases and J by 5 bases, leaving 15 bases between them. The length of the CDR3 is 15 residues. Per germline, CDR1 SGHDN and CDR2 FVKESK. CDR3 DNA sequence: TGTGCCAGCAGCCAAACGCCCACTAGATATTATGGCTACACCTTC. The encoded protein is CASSQTPTRYYGYTF.

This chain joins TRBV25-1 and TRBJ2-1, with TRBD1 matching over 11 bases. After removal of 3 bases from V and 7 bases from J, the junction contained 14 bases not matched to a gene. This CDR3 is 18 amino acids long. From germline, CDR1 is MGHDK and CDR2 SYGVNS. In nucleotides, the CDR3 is TGTGCCAGCAGTGAGGTAGCGGGACAGGGGGACCGTGGTAATGAGCAGTTCTTC. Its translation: CASSEVAGQGDRGNEQFF.

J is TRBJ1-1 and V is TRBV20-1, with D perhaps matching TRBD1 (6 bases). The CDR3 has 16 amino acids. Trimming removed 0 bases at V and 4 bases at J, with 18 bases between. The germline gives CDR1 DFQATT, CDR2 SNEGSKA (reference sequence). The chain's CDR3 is CSARDIMGQGPTEAFF. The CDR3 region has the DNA TGCAGTGCTAGAGATATAATGGGACAAGGTCCCACTGAAGCTTTCTTT.

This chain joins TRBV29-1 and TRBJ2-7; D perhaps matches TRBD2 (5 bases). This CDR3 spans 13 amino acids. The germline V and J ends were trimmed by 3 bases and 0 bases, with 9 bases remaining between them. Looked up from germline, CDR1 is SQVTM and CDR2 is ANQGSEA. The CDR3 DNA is TGCAGCGTTGAGAGGGCCGACTCCTACGAGCAGTACTTC. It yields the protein CSVERADSYEQYF.

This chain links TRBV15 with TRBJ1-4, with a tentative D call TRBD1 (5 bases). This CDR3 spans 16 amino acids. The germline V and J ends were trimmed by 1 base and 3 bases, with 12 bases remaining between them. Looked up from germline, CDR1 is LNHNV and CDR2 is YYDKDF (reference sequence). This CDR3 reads CATSRVRGWANEKLFF. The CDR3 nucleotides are TGTGCCACCAGCAGAGTGAGGGGCTGGGCTAATGAAAAACTGTTTTTT. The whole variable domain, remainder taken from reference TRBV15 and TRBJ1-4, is DAMVIQNPRYQVTQFGKPVTLSCSQTLNHNVMYWYQQKSSQAPKLLFHYYDKDFNNEADTPDNFQSRRPNTSFCFLDIRSPGLGDTAMYLCATSRVRGWANEKLFFGSGTQLSVL.

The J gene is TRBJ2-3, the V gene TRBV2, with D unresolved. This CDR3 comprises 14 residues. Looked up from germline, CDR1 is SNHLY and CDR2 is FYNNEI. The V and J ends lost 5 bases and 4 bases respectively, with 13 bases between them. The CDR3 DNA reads TGTGCCAGCAGTTCCGGGCCCCGGGCAGATACGCAGTATTTT. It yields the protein CASSSGPRADTQYF. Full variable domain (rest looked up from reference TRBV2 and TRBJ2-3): EPEVTQTPSHQVTQMGQEVILRCVPISNHLYFYWYRQILGQKVEFLVSFYNNEISEKSEIFDDQFSVERPDGSNFTLKIRSTKLEDSAMYFCASSSGPRADTQYFGPGTRLTVL.

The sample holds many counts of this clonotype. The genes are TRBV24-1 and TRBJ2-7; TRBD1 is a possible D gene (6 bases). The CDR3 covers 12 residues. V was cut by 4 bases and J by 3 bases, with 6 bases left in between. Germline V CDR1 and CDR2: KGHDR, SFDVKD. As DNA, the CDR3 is TGTGCCACCAGTGACAGGGGCTACGAGCAGTACTTC. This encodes CATSDRGYEQYF.

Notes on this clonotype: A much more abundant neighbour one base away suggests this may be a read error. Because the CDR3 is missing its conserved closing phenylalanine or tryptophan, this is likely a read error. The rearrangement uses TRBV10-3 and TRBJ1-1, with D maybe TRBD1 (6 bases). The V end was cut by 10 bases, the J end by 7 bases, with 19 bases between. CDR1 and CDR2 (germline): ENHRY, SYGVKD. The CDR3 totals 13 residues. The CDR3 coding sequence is TGTGCCAGCAGGGGCGGGGGTCTGGGTGAAGCTTTCCTT. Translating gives CASRGGGLGEAFL.

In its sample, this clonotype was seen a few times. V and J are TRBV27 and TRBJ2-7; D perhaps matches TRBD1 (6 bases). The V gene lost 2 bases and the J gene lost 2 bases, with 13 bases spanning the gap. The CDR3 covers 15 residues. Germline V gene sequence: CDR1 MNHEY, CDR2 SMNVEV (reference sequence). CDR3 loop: CASSLEGDSAYEQYF. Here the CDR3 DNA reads TGTGCCAGCAGTTTAGAGGGGGATTCAGCCTACGAGCAGTACTTC.

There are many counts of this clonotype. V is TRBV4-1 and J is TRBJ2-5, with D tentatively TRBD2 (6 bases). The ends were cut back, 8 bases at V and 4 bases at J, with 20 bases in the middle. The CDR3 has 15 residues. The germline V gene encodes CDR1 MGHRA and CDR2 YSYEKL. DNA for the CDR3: TGCGCCAGCCGCATGATAGGGAGGAGGGGAGAGACCCAGTACTTC. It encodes CASRMIGRRGETQYF.

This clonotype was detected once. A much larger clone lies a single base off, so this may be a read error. The CDR3 DNA is TGCGCCAGCAGCTCGGAGACAGGGAGGACTGAAGCTTTCTTT. Amino acids: CASSSETGRTEAFF. V usage is TRBV5-1 and J usage is TRBJ1-1, with 7 bases fitting TRBD1. This CDR3 comprises 14 residues. The ends lost 3 bases at V and 5 bases at J; junction bases unmatched: 7. The germline V gene encodes CDR1 SGHRS and CDR2 YFSETQ.

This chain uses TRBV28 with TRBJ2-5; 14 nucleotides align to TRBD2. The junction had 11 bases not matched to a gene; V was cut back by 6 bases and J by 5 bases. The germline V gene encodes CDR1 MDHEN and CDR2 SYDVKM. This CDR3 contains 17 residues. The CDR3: CASRPETSGRAGETQYF. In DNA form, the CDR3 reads TGTGCCAGCAGACCCGAGACTAGCGGGAGGGCTGGTGAGACCCAGTACTTC.

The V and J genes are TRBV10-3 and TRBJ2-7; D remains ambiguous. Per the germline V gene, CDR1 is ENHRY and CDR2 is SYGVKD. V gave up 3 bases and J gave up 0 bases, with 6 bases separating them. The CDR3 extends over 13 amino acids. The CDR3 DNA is TGTGCCATCAGTGAAGGTAGCTCCTACGAGCAGTACTTC. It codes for CAISEGSSYEQYF.

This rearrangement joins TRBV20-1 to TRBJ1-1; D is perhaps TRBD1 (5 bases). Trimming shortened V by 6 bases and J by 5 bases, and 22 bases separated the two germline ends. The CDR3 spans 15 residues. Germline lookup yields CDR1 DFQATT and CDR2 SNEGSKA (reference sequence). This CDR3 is CSAIRGIRKSTEAFF. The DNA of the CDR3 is TGCAGTGCGATTCGGGGCATACGTAAGTCGACTGAAGCTTTCTTT.

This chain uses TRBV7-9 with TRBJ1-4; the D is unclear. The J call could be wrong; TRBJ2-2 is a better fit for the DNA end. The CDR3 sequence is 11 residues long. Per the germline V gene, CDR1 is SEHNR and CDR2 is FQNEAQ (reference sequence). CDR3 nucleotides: TGTGCCAGCAGCTTATCGTCGGAGCTGTTTTTT. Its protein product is CASSLSSELFF.

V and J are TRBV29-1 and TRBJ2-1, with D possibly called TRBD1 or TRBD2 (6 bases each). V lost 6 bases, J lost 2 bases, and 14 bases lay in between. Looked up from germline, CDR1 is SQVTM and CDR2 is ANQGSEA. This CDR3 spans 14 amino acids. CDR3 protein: CSVRTRGAYNEQFF. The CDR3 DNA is TGCAGCGTCCGAACTAGGGGGGCCTACAATGAGCAGTTCTTC.

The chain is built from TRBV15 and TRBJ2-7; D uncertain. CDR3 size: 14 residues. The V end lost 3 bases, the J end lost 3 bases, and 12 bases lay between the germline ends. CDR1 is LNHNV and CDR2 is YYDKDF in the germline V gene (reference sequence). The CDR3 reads CATSSASRDYEQYF. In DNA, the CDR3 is TGTGCCACCAGCAGTGCTAGTAGGGACTACGAGCAGTACTTC.

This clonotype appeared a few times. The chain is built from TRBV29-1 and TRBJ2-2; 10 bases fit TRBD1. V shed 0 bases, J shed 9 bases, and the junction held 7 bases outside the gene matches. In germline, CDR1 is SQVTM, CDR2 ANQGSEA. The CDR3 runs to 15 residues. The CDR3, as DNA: TGCAGCGTTGAAGATAGACAGGGGGCGGTATGGGAGCTGTTTTTT. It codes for CSVEDRQGAVWELFF.